This T cell receptor beta chain was identified during a study of cytomegalovirus exposure and HLA in healthy donors. This CDR3 is 15 amino acids long. The V end was cut by 3 bases, the J end by 1 base, with 10 bases between. Germline V lookup: CDR1 SGDLS, CDR2 YYNGEE. Primers: 60 Vbeta forward and 13 Jbeta reverse. The table came from immunoSEQ multiplex PCR; TCRdb's copy has only in-frame clones and leaves some out. The sample holds about 200,000 clones, 70% to 90% seen once. Details on this clone: What it binds is not known.

General study findings and limits: Across all donors, roughly uniform sequencing depth was an assumption of the presence/absence analyses. Rare TCR sequences predominated, though certain public TCRs were found in many donors. The authors excluded some V segments, including TRBV6-2 and TRBV6-3, as indistinguishable.

This clonotype originated in a man younger than 40 in good health and CMV-seronegative. Material for sequencing was PBMCs. The chain carries TRBV9 and TRBJ2-2, with a possible D match to TRBD2 (7 bases). The DNA for the CDR3 is TGTGCCAGCAGCGGAGGGGGGGGGAACACCGGGGAGCTGTTTTTT. Residues: CASSGGGGNTGELFF.